The 20 T cell receptor beta chains reported below all come from one sample, sequenced in a study of CDR3 diversity in severe acne. MiXCR, run by TCRdb on the PCR reads, gives a single entry per CDR3 protein. The sample shows more than 80,000 distinct CDR3 sequences, around 50% of them seen only once. Sequencing input: blood. The source is a male donor with severe acne vulgaris.

This chain joins TRBV10-1 and TRBJ2-7; D tentatively fits TRBD1 or TRBD2 (5 bases each). Germline CDR1 reads WNHNN; CDR2 reads SYGVQD (reference sequence). The CDR3 runs to 14 residues. Trimming shortened V by 4 bases and J by 2 bases, and 12 bases separated the two germline ends. The CDR3 nucleotides are TGCGCCAGCAGTGCAGAGGGGAAGCCCTACGAGCAGTACTTC. Amino acids: CASSAEGKPYEQYF.

This clonotype was seen many times. The chain is built from TRBV24-1 and TRBJ2-1; D could derive from TRBD1 or TRBD2 (5 bases each). Trimming took 4 bases from V and 0 from J, leaving 15 bases between them. The CDR3 extends over 17 amino acids. Germline CDR1 KGHDR, CDR2 SFDVKD. CDR3 amino acids: CATSDGAGPYSYNEQFF. The CDR3 DNA sequence: TGTGCCACCAGTGACGGGGCAGGGCCTTACTCCTACAATGAGCAGTTCTTC.

Notes on this clonotype: This may come from a read error, since a much larger clone is one base off. The chain combines TRBV10-2 with TRBJ1-5; D remains ambiguous. V lost 1 base and J 0 bases, leaving 10 bases between the germline ends. Germline CDR1 and CDR2: WSHSY and SAAADI. The CDR3 extends over 16 amino acids. The CDR3 sequence: CASSEWADYSNQPQHF. The CDR3 DNA follows: TGCGCCAGCAGTGAGTGGGCAGATTATAGCAATCAGCCCCAGCATTTT.

The table lists this clonotype with many counts. The CDR3 sequence: CASSRQVQTTTEAFF. The DNA for the CDR3 is TGTGCCAGCAGTAGACAGGTCCAGACGACCACTGAAGCTTTCTTT. The rearrangement joins TRBV6-5 to TRBJ1-1, with D possibly TRBD1 on 6 matching bases. V was clipped by 5 bases and J by 4 bases, with 17 bases between them. The CDR3 extends over 15 amino acids. Germline V CDR1 and CDR2: MNHEY, SVGAGI.

The sample holds many counts of this clonotype. The chain uses TRBV25-1 and TRBJ1-6, with 9 bases identical to TRBD1. The CDR3 has 14 residues. Germline CDR1 MGHDK, CDR2 SYGVNS. Trimming cost V 6 bases and J 5 bases; bases outside gene matches: 2. CDR3 amino acids: CASRWTGDNSPLHF. The CDR3 region has the DNA TGTGCCAGCAGATGGACAGGGGATAATTCACCCCTCCACTTT.

Details on this clonotype: A read error may explain this, as a much larger clone is one base away. The rearrangement uses TRBV9 and TRBJ2-7; D not certain. There are 13 residues in the CDR3. CDR1 and CDR2 from the germline V gene are SGDLS and YYNGEE. The CDR3: CASSVSDSYVQYF. In DNA, the CDR3 is TGTGCCAGCAGCGTGAGCGACTCCTACGTGCAGTACTTC. Full variable domain (outside the CDR3, taken from reference TRBV9 and TRBJ2-7): DSGVTQTPKHLITATGQRVTLRCSPRSGDLSVYWYQQSLDQGLQFLIQYYNGEERAKGNILERFSAQQFPDLHSELNLSSLELGDSALYFCASSVSDSYVQYFGPGTRLTVT.

This clonotype was recorded many times. The chain recombines TRBV9 with TRBJ1-1; no firm D call. Trimming shortened V by 7 bases and J by 5 bases, and 21 bases separated the two germline ends. The length of the CDR3 is 15 residues. Germline values: CDR1 SGDLS, CDR2 YYNGEE. CDR3 DNA: TGTGCCAGCCGCCCGACCGTAGGGCTAGGGACTGAAGCTTTCTTT. Its protein product is CASRPTVGLGTEAFF.

This rearrangement joins TRBV7-9 to TRBJ1-1; 8 bases fit TRBD1. CDR3 length: 13 residues. The V gene end was trimmed by 6 bases and the J gene end by 5 bases; junction bases not matched to a gene: 5. CDR1 is SEHNR, CDR2 FQNEAQ, per germline (reference sequence). As DNA, the CDR3 is TGTGCCAGCAGACATAGGGACAGGACTGAAGCTTTCTTT. This encodes CASRHRDRTEAFF.

The chain recombines TRBV25-1 with TRBJ1-6, with D uncertain. Germline-derived CDR1 and CDR2 are MGHDK and SYGVNS. This CDR3 region has 13 residues. V dropped 1 base and J dropped 7 bases, with 5 bases sitting between them. In DNA form, the CDR3 reads TGTGCCAGCAGTGAATGGGAGAATTCACCCCTCCACTTT. It encodes CASSEWENSPLHF.

The V gene is TRBV6-1, the J gene TRBJ2-2; 8 bases agree with TRBD2. The V gene end was trimmed by 6 bases and the J gene end by 8 bases; junction bases not matched to a gene: 11. Per germline, CDR1 MNHNS and CDR2 SASEGT. The CDR3 runs to 15 residues. For the CDR3, the DNA is TGTGCCAGCAGCCCCCAACGACTAGCGACTGGGGAGCTGTTTTTT. Translating gives CASSPQRLATGELFF.

The chain has TRBV7-9 and TRBJ1-5; D is ambiguous. The CDR3 covers 15 residues. Trimming shortened V by 0 bases and J by 1 base, and 7 bases separated the two germline ends. From germline, CDR1 is SEHNR and CDR2 FQNEAQ (reference sequence). The CDR3 sequence: CASSLAGVSNQPQHF. In DNA, the CDR3 is TGTGCCAGCAGCTTAGCTGGGGTGAGCAATCAGCCCCAGCATTTT.

CDR3 amino acids: CSATPGTPYEQYF. Written as DNA, the CDR3 is TGCAGCGCTACTCCCGGGACCCCCTACGAGCAGTACTTC. This chain connects TRBV29-1 to TRBJ2-5; D might be TRBD1 or TRBD2, each matching 5 bases. Judging by the DNA end, TRBJ2-7 fits better; the J call may be wrong. The CDR3 covers 13 residues. Germline V CDR1 and CDR2: SQVTM, ANQGSEA.

This clonotype showed up many times. The chain joins TRBV9 to TRBJ1-6; unclear D gene. V lost 5 bases and J 10 bases, leaving 19 bases between the germline ends. The germline V gene has CDR1 SGDLS and CDR2 YYNGEE. The CDR3 runs to 15 residues. CDR3 DNA: TGTGCCAGCAGTCACGAGGGAGGACGAGGGTCACCCCTCCACTTT. Translated, it gives CASSHEGGRGSPLHF.

By share, this clonotype counts as medium-sized. The J gene is TRBJ2-7, the V gene TRBV7-6; weak D call: TRBD1 (6 bases). The CDR3 is 13 residues long. V was shortened by 5 bases and J by 1 base, with 9 bases between the two germline ends. Per the germline V gene, CDR1 is SGHVS and CDR2 is FNYEAQ. CDR3 sequence: CASSQQGSYEQYF. Here the CDR3 DNA reads TGTGCCAGCAGCCAACAGGGATCCTACGAGCAGTACTTC.

This clonotype came up once. The CDR3 nucleotides are TGTGCCACCAGTGGCGGGAGTGGCGAGCAGTACTTC. Residues: CATSGGSGEQYF. This sequence joins TRBV24-1 and TRBJ2-7, with 7 bases fitting TRBD2. CDR1 is KGHDR and CDR2 is SFDVKD in the germline V gene. The junction had 3 bases not matched to a gene; V was cut back by 5 bases and J by 6 bases. The CDR3 spans 12 residues.

A few counts support this clonotype. CDR3 nucleotides: TGTGCCAGCAGCTACCCCACCGGGGATCCTACCTACGAGCAGTACTTC. Its translation is CASSYPTGDPTYEQYF. The V gene is TRBV6-6, the J gene TRBJ2-7, with D possibly matching TRBD2 (5 bases). Between the trimmed V and J ends, which lost 6 bases and 2 bases, there was a span of 20 bases. The germline V gene has CDR1 MNHNY and CDR2 SVGAGI (reference sequence). The CDR3 has 16 residues.

The V call is TRBV25-1, the J call TRBJ2-5, with a tentative D call TRBD2 (5 bases). Germline V gene data show CDR1 as MGHDK and CDR2 as SYGVNS. This CDR3 contains 15 residues. Trimming pared 6 bases from V and 4 bases from J, leaving 18 bases between. In DNA, the CDR3 is TGTGCCAGCAGCTTAGCGCGGTCCCAGGCAGAGACCCAGTACTTC. This translates into CASSLARSQAETQYF.

The V call is TRBV6-5, the J call TRBJ2-5; the D gene is possibly TRBD1 (5 bases). V lost 6 bases and J lost 2, with 16 bases in between. CDR1 MNHEY and CDR2 SVGAGI come from the germline V gene. This CDR3 comprises 15 residues. CDR3 nucleotides: TGTGCCAGCAGCTCAGAGTTCAGGGCTCAAGAGACCCAGTACTTC. It codes for CASSSEFRAQETQYF.

As for this clonotype: A much more abundant neighbour one base away suggests this may be a read error. The rearrangement joins TRBV29-1 to TRBJ2-1, with D possibly matching TRBD1 (6 bases). This CDR3 comprises 14 residues. The germline gives CDR1 SQVTM, CDR2 ANQGSEA. DNA for the CDR3: TGCAGCGTTCCGGGACATACCACCTACAATAAGCAGTTCTTC. Its protein product is CSVPGHTTYNKQFF.

The chain employs TRBV5-4 and TRBJ2-3; TRBD1 aligns across 9 bases. V lost 3 bases and J lost 6; bases outside the gene matches: 11. Germline V gene data show CDR1 as SGHNT and CDR2 as YYREEE (reference sequence). The CDR3 runs 16 residues. CDR3 sequence reads: CASSSDPGQGSDTQYF. The CDR3 nucleotides read TGTGCCAGCAGCTCGGATCCGGGACAGGGCTCCGATACGCAGTATTTT.